This TCR beta chain derives from a study of OX40 agonist ivuxolimab in advanced cancers. Study-level background: The costimulatory receptor OX40 (CD134) was targeted by ivuxolimab, a fully human IgG2 agonistic monoclonal antibody. Peripheral TCRbeta sequencing aimed to test whether ivuxolimab altered TCR sequence diversity and caused clonal T-cell expansion. Intravenous ivuxolimab was administered to patients every 2 weeks at six dose levels: 0.01, 0.1, 0.3, 1.5, 3 and 10 mg/kg. Of the 50 to 55 dose-escalation patients, hepatocellular carcinoma was present in 19, melanoma in some 15, renal cell carcinoma in 9 and head and neck cancer in 9. Partial responses were achieved by three dose-escalation patients, of whom one had hepatocellular carcinoma and two had cutaneous melanoma. The paper reports the monotherapy dose-escalation portion (N of about 50 patients) of the phase I ivuxolimab trial. In the dose-escalation cohort, around four fifths of patients were male, and the mean age was roughly 60 years with a range of roughly 20 to 85. Patients were allowed to have had prior anti-PD-1, anti-PD-L1 or anti-CTLA-4 therapy, and 40% of the dose-escalation patients had been treated with checkpoint inhibitors. The paper's findings and limits, for the study overall: In partial responders in the 0.1-3.0 mg/kg groups, normalized peripheral clonal expansion was found to be among the lowest, especially among CD8+ T cells. After ivuxolimab, more expanded clones were found on average in CD8+ T cells than in CD4+ T cells. Low levels of normalized T-cell clonal expansion were also seen in some patients who did not respond. The antigen specificity of the clonally expanded peripheral T cells was not determined. At doses from 0.1 to 3.0 mg/kg, clonal expansion was seen in both CD4+ and CD8+ blood T cells between baseline and week 6.

In the case of this clone: Its target antigen remains unknown. Base qualities are missing; no much larger clone stands one base away.

Genomic DNA was extracted from sorted cells for sequencing of the TCRbeta CDR3 region. TCRbeta CDR3 regions were sequenced using the immunoSEQ Assay. TCRdb limited this immuneACCESS table to in-frame rearrangements with V and J called. A share of clones is missing; checked studies link under half to unresolved V genes, and the rest is unexplained. This sample is represented by roughly 67,000 clones; 88% of them were singletons. Approximately 0.8% of the sample comes from the top ten. The trial excluded patients who had a history of autoimmune disease or were on systemic immunosuppression. Peripheral blood for TCR sequencing was collected from all dose cohorts at baseline, on cycle 4 day 1, and on cycle 7 day 1. Samples were obtained from an open-label, multicenter, first-in-human phase I dose-escalation trial of ivuxolimab. Adults with locally advanced or metastatic melanoma, renal cell, hepatocellular, or head and neck squamous cell carcinoma were enrolled in the trial. Before TCR sequencing, CD4+ T cells and CD8+ T cells were sorted from peripheral blood as separate populations.

Its CDR3 holds 15 amino acids, cysteine through phenylalanine. CDR3 DNA only is kept here, 45 bases in frame from base 1. According to the germline V gene, CDR1 reads SNHLY and CDR2 reads FYNNEI. V trim: 5 bases; J trim: 7 bases; unmatched bases: 6. Specimen: CD4+ or CD8+ T cells sorted from blood, collected in a trial of the OX40 agonist ivuxolimab. This sequence originates from an adult with an advanced solid tumor such as melanoma, head and neck, liver or kidney cancer. The chain is made from TRBV2 and TRBJ1-6; 9 bases in the junction line up with TRBD1. The nucleotides are TGTGCCAGCAGTTTTACAGGACAGGGGAATTCACCCCTCCACTTT. Translated, this is CASSFTGQGNSPLHF. The full variable domain, completed from the reference TRBV2 and TRBJ1-6 proteins outside the CDR3, reads EPEVTQTPSHQVTQMGQEVILRCVPISNHLYFYWYRQILGQKVEFLVSFYNNEISEKSEIFDDQFSVERPDGSNFTLKIRSTKLEDSAMYFCASSFTGQGNSPLHFGNGTRLTVT.